Listed below are T cell receptor beta chains from one sample, sequenced in a study of beta chain features in type 1 diabetes. The assay was immunoSEQ multiplex PCR, and TCRdb's table has in-frame clones only and misses some. The repertoire holds some 25,000 clones, 56% seen once, with approximately 1.6% in the top ten. The sample taken for sequencing was Tregs from blood. The receptors were gathered from a woman aged 18 to 35 with type 1 diabetes. CDR3s include the opening cysteine and the closing phenylalanine or tryptophan. The D gene is left open where the match is weak. Clone size, where shown, is once, few, many, or a class for clones that have expanded.

abundance: -
j_gene: TRBJ2-1
len: 15
d_gene: TRBD2
v_gene: TRBV6-1
CDR3aa: CASNLAGGPYNEQFF
CDR3nt: TGTGCCAGCAATTTAGCGGGAGGTCCCTACAATGAGCAGTTCTTC

abundance: few
j_gene: TRBJ2-6
len: 15
d_gene: -
v_gene: TRBV6-5
CDR3aa: CASSYQTAGANVLTF
CDR3nt: TGTGCCAGCAGTTACCAGACAGCTGGGGCCAACGTCCTGACTTTC

abundance: few
j_gene: TRBJ2-3
len: 12
d_gene: -
v_gene: TRBV11-2
CDR3aa: CASSLWAGTRHF
CDR3nt: TGTGCCAGCAGCTTATGGGCGGGTACACGTCATTTT

abundance: -
j_gene: TRBJ2-7
len: 15
d_gene: TRBD2
v_gene: TRBV14
CDR3aa: CASSRLSGSSHEQYF
CDR3nt: TGTGCCAGCAGCCGACTAAGCGGGAGCTCCCACGAGCAGTACTTC

abundance: -
j_gene: TRBJ1-5
len: 18
d_gene: TRBD1
v_gene: TRBV4-2
CDR3aa: CASSRTGQGPIKNQPQHF
CDR3nt: TGTGCCAGCAGCCGTACGGGACAGGGTCCTATAAAAAATCAGCCCCAGCATTTT

abundance: -
j_gene: TRBJ1-2
len: 13
d_gene: -
v_gene: TRBV30
CDR3aa: CAWSPGKSYGYTF
CDR3nt: TGTGCCTGGAGTCCGGGGAAATCCTATGGCTACACCTTC

abundance: -
j_gene: TRBJ2-1
len: 11
d_gene: -
v_gene: TRBV7-2
CDR3aa: CASSAGGAQFF
CDR3nt: TGTGCCAGCAGCGCCGGGGGTGCTCAGTTCTTC

abundance: few
j_gene: TRBJ2-5
len: 12
d_gene: TRBD1
v_gene: TRBV28
CDR3aa: CASRTGLQTQYF
CDR3nt: TGTGCCAGCAGGACAGGGTTACAGACCCAGTACTTC

abundance: -
j_gene: TRBJ2-1
len: 16
d_gene: -
v_gene: TRBV5-1
CDR3aa: CASSRVDGRHGNEQFF
CDR3nt: TGCGCCAGCAGTCGGGTCGACGGGAGACATGGCAATGAGCAGTTCTTC

abundance: -
j_gene: TRBJ2-5
len: 14
d_gene: TRBD1
v_gene: TRBV7-2
CDR3aa: CASSSPRTGGTQYF
CDR3nt: TGTGCCAGCAGCTCACCTAGGACAGGGGGAACCCAGTACTTC

abundance: -
j_gene: TRBJ2-1
len: 18
d_gene: TRBD2
v_gene: TRBV30
CDR3aa: CAWSVRPGLAGGWGEQFF
CDR3nt: TGTGCCTGGAGTGTACGGCCGGGACTAGCGGGAGGTTGGGGTGAGCAGTTCTTC

abundance: -
j_gene: TRBJ1-1
len: 16
d_gene: -
v_gene: TRBV19
CDR3aa: CASSPGGRYLSTEAFF
CDR3nt: TGTGCCAGTAGTCCCGGGGGACGATATCTGAGCACTGAAGCTTTCTTT

abundance: few
j_gene: TRBJ1-5
len: 18
d_gene: TRBD1
v_gene: TRBV10-3
CDR3aa: CAITRMIRRQGLNQPQHF
CDR3nt: TGTGCCATCACCCGTATGATACGTCGACAGGGCCTAAATCAGCCCCAGCATTTT

abundance: few
j_gene: TRBJ2-3
len: 13
d_gene: -
v_gene: TRBV30
CDR3aa: CAWRGRGSDTQYF
CDR3nt: TGTGCCTGGAGGGGGCGGGGTTCAGATACGCAGTATTTT

abundance: -
j_gene: TRBJ2-6
len: 18
d_gene: TRBD1
v_gene: TRBV7-6
CDR3aa: CASSPGGRGLSGANVLTF
CDR3nt: TGTGCCAGCAGCCCCGGGGGCAGGGGGCTATCAGGGGCCAACGTCCTGACTTTC

abundance: -
j_gene: TRBJ1-4
len: 14
d_gene: TRBD1
v_gene: TRBV30
CDR3aa: CAFGTALTNEKLFF
CDR3nt: TGTGCCTTCGGGACAGCACTTACGAATGAAAAACTGTTTTTT

abundance: -
j_gene: TRBJ1-5
len: 17
d_gene: TRBD1
v_gene: TRBV7-8
CDR3aa: CASSLMGTDRSNQPQHF
CDR3nt: TGTGCCAGCAGCTTGATGGGGACAGATAGAAGCAATCAGCCCCAGCATTTT

abundance: -
j_gene: TRBJ2-2
len: 16
d_gene: TRBD1
v_gene: TRBV28
CDR3aa: CASNPTGTGGPGELFF
CDR3nt: TGTGCCAGCAACCCCACCGGGACAGGGGGCCCCGGGGAGCTGTTTTTT

abundance: -
j_gene: TRBJ2-1
len: 15
d_gene: -
v_gene: TRBV6-1
CDR3aa: CASLPSGPTYNEQFF
CDR3nt: TGTGCCAGCTTACCAAGCGGCCCAACCTACAATGAGCAGTTCTTC

abundance: few
j_gene: TRBJ2-3
len: 16
d_gene: -
v_gene: TRBV5-4
CDR3aa: CASSSPGVISTDTQYF
CDR3nt: TGTGCCAGCAGCTCGCCCGGAGTTATTAGCACAGATACGCAGTATTTT